This TCR beta chain was profiled in a study of T cell changes during pregnancy in multiple sclerosis. The V gene lost 5 bases and the J gene lost 16 bases, with 18 bases spanning the gap. The germline gives CDR1 SGHTA, CDR2 FQGTGA. There are 12 residues in the CDR3. Profiled with immunoSEQ multiplex PCR; TCRdb holds only in-frame clones, not every one. Found here are 40,000 to 60,000 clones, around 93% of them singletons; the top ten hold 0.99%. This TCR derives from a female donor with multiple sclerosis, enrolled in a pregnancy study. The V and J genes are TRBV7-3 and TRBJ1-3; TRBD1 might be the D (5 bases). The sequencing here drew on peripheral blood, taken after pregnancy. CDR3 in amino acids: CASSRDSSMFYF. Written as DNA, the CDR3 is TGTGCCAGCAGCCGGGACTCCTCCATGTTCTATTTT.